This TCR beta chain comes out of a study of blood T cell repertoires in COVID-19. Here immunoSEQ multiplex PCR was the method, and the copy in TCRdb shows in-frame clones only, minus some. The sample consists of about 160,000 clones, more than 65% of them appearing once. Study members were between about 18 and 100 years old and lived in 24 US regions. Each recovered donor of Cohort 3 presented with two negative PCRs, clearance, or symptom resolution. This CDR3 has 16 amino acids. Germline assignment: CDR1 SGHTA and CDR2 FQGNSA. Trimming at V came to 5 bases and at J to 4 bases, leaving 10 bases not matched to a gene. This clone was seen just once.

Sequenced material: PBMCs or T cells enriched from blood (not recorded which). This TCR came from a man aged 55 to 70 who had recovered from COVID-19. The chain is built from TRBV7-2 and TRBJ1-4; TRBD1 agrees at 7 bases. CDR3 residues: CASSNFPGQHNEKLFF. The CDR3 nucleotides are TGTGCCAGCAGCAACTTCCCGGGACAGCATAATGAAAAACTGTTTTTT.